This T cell receptor beta chain originates from a study of blood T cell repertoires in COVID-19. About the research overall: Whether acute or convalescent, the COVID-19 samples came from the United States, Italy and Spain. Sources were T cells, B-cell-depleted T cells, or PBMCs; the material itself was cDNA or gDNA.

Per the study methods: Amplified reference gene primers provided the basis for estimating nucleated cell counts. The table came from immunoSEQ multiplex PCR; TCRdb's copy has only in-frame clones and leaves some out. V, J and clone size derive from that table, while D and trimming were established from the DNA sequence. Of some 350,000 clones in the sample, 80% to 90% were seen once. V lost 3 bases, J lost 1 base, and 7 bases stayed unmatched. The CDR3 length is 16 residues. CDR1 and CDR2 from the germline V gene are SQVTM and ANQGSEA. This chain joins TRBV29-1 and TRBJ2-5, with TRBD2 identical over 11 bases. The sequenced sample was peripheral blood. The receptor's source is a man aged 30 to 39 with active or convalescent COVID-19. CDR3 coding DNA: TGCAGCGTTGAGTCTAGCGGGAGGCCTTCCCAAGAGACCCAGTACTTC. Residues: CSVESSGRPSQETQYF.